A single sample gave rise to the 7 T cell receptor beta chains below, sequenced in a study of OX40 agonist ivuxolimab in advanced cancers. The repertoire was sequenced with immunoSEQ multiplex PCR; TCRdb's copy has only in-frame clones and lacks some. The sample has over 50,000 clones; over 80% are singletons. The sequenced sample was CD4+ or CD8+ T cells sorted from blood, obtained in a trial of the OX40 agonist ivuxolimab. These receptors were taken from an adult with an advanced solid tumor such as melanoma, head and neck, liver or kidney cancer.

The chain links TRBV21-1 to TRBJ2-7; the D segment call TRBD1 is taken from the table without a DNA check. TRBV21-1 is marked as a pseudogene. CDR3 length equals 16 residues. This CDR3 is CASSKGAGQGAQEQYF. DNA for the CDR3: TGTGCCAGCAGCAAAGGAGCGGGACAGGGGGCGCAAGAGCAGTACTTC.

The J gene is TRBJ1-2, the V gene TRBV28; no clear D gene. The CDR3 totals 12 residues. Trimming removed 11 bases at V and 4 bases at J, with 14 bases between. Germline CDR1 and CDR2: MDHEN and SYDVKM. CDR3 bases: TGTGCCGGGTCTACTCTCTCCTATGGCTACACCTTC. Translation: CAGSTLSYGYTF.

The CDR3 sequence is CASGLQETQYF. In DNA form, the CDR3 reads TGTGCCAGCGGACTACAGGAGACCCAGTACTTC. The chain is built from TRBV11-3 and TRBJ2-5; maybe TRBD2 (6 bases). Germline CDR1 reads SGHNT; CDR2 reads YENEEA. The CDR3 contains 11 residues. Trimming cost V 8 bases and J 5 bases, with 9 bases left between them.

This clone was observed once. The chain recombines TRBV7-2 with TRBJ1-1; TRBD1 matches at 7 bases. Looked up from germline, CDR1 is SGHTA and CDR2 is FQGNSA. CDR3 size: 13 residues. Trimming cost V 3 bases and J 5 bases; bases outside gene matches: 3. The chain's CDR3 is CASSLTGRTEAFF. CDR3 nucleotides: TGTGCCAGCAGCTTGACAGGGAGAACTGAAGCTTTCTTT.

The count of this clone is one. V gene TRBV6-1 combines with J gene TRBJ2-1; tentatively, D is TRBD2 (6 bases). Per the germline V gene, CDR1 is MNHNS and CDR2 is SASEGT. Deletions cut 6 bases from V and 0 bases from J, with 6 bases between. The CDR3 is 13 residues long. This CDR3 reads CASSGSSYNEQFF. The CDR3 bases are TGTGCCAGCAGCGGGAGCTCCTACAATGAGCAGTTCTTC.

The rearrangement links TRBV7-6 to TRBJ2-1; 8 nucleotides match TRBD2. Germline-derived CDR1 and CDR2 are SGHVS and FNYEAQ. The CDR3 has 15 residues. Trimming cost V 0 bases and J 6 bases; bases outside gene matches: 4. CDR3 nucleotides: TGTGCCAGCAGCTTAGCAGGACTAGCCGGCAATGAGCAGTTCTTC. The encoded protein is CASSLAGLAGNEQFF.

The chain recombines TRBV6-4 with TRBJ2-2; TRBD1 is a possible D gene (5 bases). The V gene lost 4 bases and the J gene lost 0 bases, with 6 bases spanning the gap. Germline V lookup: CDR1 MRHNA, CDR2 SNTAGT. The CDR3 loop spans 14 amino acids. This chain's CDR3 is CASSATANTGELFF. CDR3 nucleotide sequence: TGTGCCAGCAGTGCGACAGCGAACACCGGGGAGCTGTTTTTT.